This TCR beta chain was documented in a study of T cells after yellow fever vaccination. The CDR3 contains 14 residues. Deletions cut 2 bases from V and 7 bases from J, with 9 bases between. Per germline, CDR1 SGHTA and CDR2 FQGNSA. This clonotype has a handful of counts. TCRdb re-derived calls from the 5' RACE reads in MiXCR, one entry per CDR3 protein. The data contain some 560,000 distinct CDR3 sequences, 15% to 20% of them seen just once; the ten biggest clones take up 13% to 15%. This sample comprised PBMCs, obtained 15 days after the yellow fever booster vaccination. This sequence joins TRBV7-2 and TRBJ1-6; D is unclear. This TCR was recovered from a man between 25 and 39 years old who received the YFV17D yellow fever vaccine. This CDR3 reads CASSLWPENSPLHF. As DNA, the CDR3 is TGTGCCAGCAGCTTATGGCCAGAAAATTCACCCCTCCACTTT.